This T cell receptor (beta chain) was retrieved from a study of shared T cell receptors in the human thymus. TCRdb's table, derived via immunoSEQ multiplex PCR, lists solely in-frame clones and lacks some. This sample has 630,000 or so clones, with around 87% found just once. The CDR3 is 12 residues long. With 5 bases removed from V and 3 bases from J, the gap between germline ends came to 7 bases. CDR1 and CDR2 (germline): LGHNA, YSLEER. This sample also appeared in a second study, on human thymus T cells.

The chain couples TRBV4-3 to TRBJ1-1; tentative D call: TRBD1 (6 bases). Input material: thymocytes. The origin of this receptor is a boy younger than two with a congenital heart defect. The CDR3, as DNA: TGCGCCAGCAGCAAGGGGGACACTGAAGCTTTCTTT. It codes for CASSKGDTEAFF.